Listed below are T cell receptor beta chains from one sample, sequenced in a study of blood T cell repertoires in COVID-19. Profiled with immunoSEQ multiplex PCR; TCRdb holds only in-frame clones, not every one. In the table there are about 250,000 clones, 88% of which are singletons. Sample: peripheral blood. Source of these receptors: a woman in her twenties or thirties with acute or convalescent COVID-19. Each CDR3 is given with its conserved first and last residue. A D gene is named only where the DNA matches it firmly. Expanded clones are given a class, and other clones once, few, many or no size at all.

len	v_gene	d_gene	abundance	j_gene	CDR3aa	CDR3nt
16	TRBV7-9	TRBD2	.	TRBJ2-5	CASSLIAGGTGETQYF	TGTGCCAGCAGCTTGATAGCGGGAGGAACGGGAGAGACCCAGTACTTC
16	TRBV18	.	few	TRBJ1-3	CASSPGAVLRGNTIYF	TGTGCCAGCTCACCAGGGGCCGTTCTTCGTGGGAACACCATATATTTT
14	TRBV2	TRBD1	.	TRBJ1-2	CASSATGELNGYTF	TGTGCCAGCAGTGCAACAGGGGAATTAAATGGCTACACCTTC
13	TRBV7-9	TRBD2	once	TRBJ2-7	CATQREAAYEQYF	TGTGCCACCCAGCGGGAGGCCGCCTACGAGCAGTACTTC
14	TRBV2	TRBD1	.	TRBJ1-2	CASSRGDRDLGYTF	TGTGCCAGCAGTCGGGGGGACAGGGACTTAGGCTACACCTTC
12	TRBV21-1	.	.	TRBJ2-3	CASSKTGGSQYF	TGTGCCAGCAGCAAAACAGGGGGTTCGCAGTATTTT
18	TRBV7-8	TRBD2	.	TRBJ2-3	CASSSYGGTSGRVDTQYF	TGTGCCAGCAGCTCATACGGTGGGACTAGCGGGAGGGTAGATACGCAGTATTTT
16	TRBV11-2	TRBD2	.	TRBJ2-7	CASRRGLAGGHHEQYF	TGTGCCAGCAGACGCGGACTAGCGGGAGGGCATCACGAGCAGTACTTC
12	TRBV5-6	TRBD1	.	TRBJ1-4	CASSSRGRGLFF	TGTGCCAGCAGCTCGAGGGGGCGAGGACTGTTTTTT
15	TRBV21-1	.	.	TRBJ2-5	CASSSGLAGRETQYF	TGTGCCAGCTCGTCAGGACTAGCGGGAAGAGAGACCCAGTACTTC
15	TRBV6-5	.	.	TRBJ2-7	CASSYSIALGYEQYF	TGTGCCAGCAGTTACTCGATTGCCCTAGGCTACGAGCAGTACTTC
18	TRBV7-2	TRBD1	.	TRBJ1-4	CASSLAKDRVGTNEKLFF	TGTGCCAGCAGCTTAGCAAAAGACAGGGTCGGAACTAATGAAAAACTGTTTTTT
12	TRBV12-3/TRBV12-4	.	.	TRBJ2-7	CASSLSRGEQYF	TGTGCCAGCAGTTTGTCCCGGGGCGAGCAGTACTTC
15	TRBV10-3	.	.	TRBJ2-3	CAIREGRETTDTQYF	TGTGCCATCAGAGAGGGTAGGGAGACGACAGATACGCAGTATTTT
12	TRBV9	.	once	TRBJ1-3	CASSPGHATIYF	TGTGCCAGCAGCCCGGGACATGCCACCATATATTTT
14	TRBV5-4	.	.	TRBJ1-1	CASSLVTPGTEAFF	TGTGCCAGCAGCTTGGTCACCCCCGGGACTGAAGCTTTCTTT
17	TRBV4-2	TRBD1	.	TRBJ1-2	CASSQDGQGSRWVGYTF	TGTGCCAGCAGCCAAGATGGACAGGGGAGCAGATGGGTCGGCTACACCTTC
15	TRBV11-2	TRBD2	.	TRBJ2-1	CASSLSWDYYNEQFF	TGTGCCAGCAGCTTATCTTGGGACTACTACAATGAGCAGTTCTTC
15	TRBV19	TRBD2	.	TRBJ2-1	CASSAILAGVYEQFF	TGTGCCAGTAGTGCAATACTAGCGGGGGTTTATGAGCAGTTCTTC
15	TRBV9	.	.	TRBJ2-5	CASSVATRVGETQYF	TGTGCCAGCAGCGTAGCTACGAGGGTAGGAGAGACCCAGTACTTC
14	TRBV19	TRBD1	.	TRBJ2-7	CASSARTGGYEQYF	TGTGCCAGTAGCGCAAGGACAGGGGGCTACGAGCAGTACTTC
13	TRBV27	.	.	TRBJ2-7	CASSLAGSYEQYF	TGTGCCAGCAGTTTGGCCGGGAGCTACGAGCAGTACTTC
17	TRBV5-1	TRBD1	.	TRBJ1-1	CASSHRDRAFENTEAFF	TGCGCCAGCAGCCACCGGGACAGGGCCTTCGAAAACACTGAAGCTTTCTTT
14	TRBV6-2/TRBV6-3	.	.	TRBJ2-1	CASSRGLLYNEQFF	TGTGCCAGCAGCCGGGGACTCTTATACAATGAGCAGTTCTTC
15	TRBV6-2/TRBV6-3	.	once	TRBJ2-7	CASSYPDLLRREQYF	TGTGCCAGCAGTTACCCAGATCTCTTGAGGCGAGAGCAGTACTTC
15	TRBV24-1	TRBD2	.	TRBJ2-1	CATSEAGGAGNEQFF	TGTGCCACCAGTGAGGCCGGGGGGGCCGGGAATGAGCAGTTCTTC